Following are 3 T cell receptor beta chains from one sample sequenced in a study of blood T cell repertoires in COVID-19. Libraries were prepared by immunoSEQ multiplex PCR; TCRdb keeps only in-frame clonotypes and omits some of them. This table holds 190,000 or so clones, around 84% found once. Sequencing input: peripheral blood. These receptors all come from a man in his forties with active or convalescent COVID-19.

The J gene is TRBJ2-7, the V gene TRBV6-5; 7 bases match TRBD1. Germline CDR1 is MNHEY and CDR2 is SVGAGI. V trimming: 5 bases; J trimming: 7 bases; junction bases outside the gene matches: 11. The CDR3 loop spans 14 amino acids. The CDR3 reads CASSPGTARQEQYF. CDR3 DNA: TGTGCCAGCAGTCCCGGGACAGCCCGTCAGGAGCAGTACTTC.

The chain links TRBV30 to TRBJ1-3; D is undetermined. Germline V lookup: CDR1 GTSNPN, CDR2 SVGIG (reference sequence). Trimming cost V 1 base and J 4 bases, with 11 bases left between them. The CDR3 consists of 14 residues. CDR3 DNA sequence: TGTGCCTGGAGTGAAAGTCAACTCGGAAACACCATATATTTT. Encoded protein: CAWSESQLGNTIYF.

The rearrangement joins TRBV18 to TRBJ2-4; TRBD2 agrees at 7 bases. Germline V gives CDR1 KGHSH, CDR2 LQKENI. The CDR3 sequence is 15 residues long. Germline trimming cut 2 bases from V and 0 bases from J; bases unmatched to any gene: 1. CDR3 region: CASSPGEGAKNIQYF. As DNA, the CDR3 is TGTGCCAGCTCACCAGGGGAGGGAGCCAAAAACATTCAGTACTTC.